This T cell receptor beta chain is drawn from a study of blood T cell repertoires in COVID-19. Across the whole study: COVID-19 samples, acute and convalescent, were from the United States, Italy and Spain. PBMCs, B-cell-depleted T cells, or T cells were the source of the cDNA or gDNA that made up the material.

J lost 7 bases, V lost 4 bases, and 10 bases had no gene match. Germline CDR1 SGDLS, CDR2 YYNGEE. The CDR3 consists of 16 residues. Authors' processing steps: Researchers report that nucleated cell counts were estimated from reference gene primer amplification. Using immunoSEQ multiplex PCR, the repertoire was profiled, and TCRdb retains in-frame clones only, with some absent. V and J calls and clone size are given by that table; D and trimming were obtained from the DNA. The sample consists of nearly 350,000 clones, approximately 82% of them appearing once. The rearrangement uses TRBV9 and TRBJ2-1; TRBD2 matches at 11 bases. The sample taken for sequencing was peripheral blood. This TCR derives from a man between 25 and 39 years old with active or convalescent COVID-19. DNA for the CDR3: TGTGCCAGCAGCTTCCCTGGGGCTAGCGGGAGGAATGAGCAGTTCTTC. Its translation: CASSFPGASGRNEQFF.